The TCR beta chain under discussion was sequenced for a study of shared clonotypes between healthy human individuals. Study background: Per donor, three plates held CD4 naive cells, three held CD4 memory, two held CD8 naive and one held CD8 memory.

Notes on the study in general: Richness estimates generally favored naive over memory subsets. There were few donors, and this limited the genetic and exposure-history diversity represented.

As for this clone: The antigen is unknown.

In the study's own analysis: Filtering was not the same, since immunoSEQ gave junction-only sequences without quality scores. The repertoire was sequenced with immunoSEQ multiplex PCR; TCRdb's copy has only in-frame clones and lacks some. V, J and clone size were drawn from that table, and D and trimming were deduced from the DNA. The data show fewer than 1.4 million clones, with 70% to 80% seen just once and 0.55% to 0.7% held by the top ten. The sequence was obtained from a man younger than 30 in good health. Some clones in this sample may be carry-over from other donors' samples. The sample consisted of memory CD4+ T cells from PBMCs. This sample's subset: CD45RA-negative fraction.

CDR3 sequence: CASSLASISGANVLTF. The CDR3, as DNA: TGTGCCAGCAGCTTAGCTTCGATCTCTGGGGCCAACGTCCTGACTTTC. This rearrangement joins TRBV7-2 to TRBJ2-6; D call uncertain. The ends were cut back, 0 bases at V and 0 bases at J, with 6 bases in the middle. The CDR3 totals 16 residues. The germline CDR1 and CDR2 sequences are SGHTA and FQGNSA.